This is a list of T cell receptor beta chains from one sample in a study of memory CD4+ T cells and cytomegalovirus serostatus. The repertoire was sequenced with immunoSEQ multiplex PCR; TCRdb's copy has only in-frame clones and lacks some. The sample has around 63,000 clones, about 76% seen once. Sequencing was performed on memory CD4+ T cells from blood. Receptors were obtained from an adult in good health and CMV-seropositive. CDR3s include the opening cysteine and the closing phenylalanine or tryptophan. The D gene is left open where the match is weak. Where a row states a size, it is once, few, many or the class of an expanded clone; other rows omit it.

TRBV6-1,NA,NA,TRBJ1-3,CASSEVGVGSSGNTIYF,TGTGCCAGCAGTGAAGTTGGTGTCGGTAGCTCTGGAAACACCATATATTTT
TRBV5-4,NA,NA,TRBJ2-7,CASSRTGEQYF,TGTGCCAGCAGCCGGACTGGCGAGCAGTACTTC
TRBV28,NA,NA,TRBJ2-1,CASSLMGGLTNNEQFF,TGTGCCAGCAGTTTAATGGGGGGACTTACGAACAATGAGCAGTTCTTC
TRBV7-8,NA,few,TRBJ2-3,CASSFQGLDGTDTQYF,TGTGCCAGCAGCTTTCAGGGCCTAGACGGGACAGATACGCAGTATTTT
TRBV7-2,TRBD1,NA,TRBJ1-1,CASSASGTGNTEAFF,TGTGCCAGCAGCGCTTCCGGGACAGGGAACACTGAAGCTTTCTTT
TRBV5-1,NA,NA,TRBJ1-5,CASSLLGGQPQHF,TGCGCCAGCAGCTTGTTGGGGGGTCAGCCCCAGCATTTT
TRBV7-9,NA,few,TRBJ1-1,CASSLVLGNTEAFF,TGTGCCAGCAGCTTAGTCCTCGGGAACACTGAAGCTTTCTTT
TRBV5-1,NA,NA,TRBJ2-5,CASSLSAAGETQYF,TGCGCCAGCAGCTTATCTGCGGCGGGAGAGACCCAGTACTTC
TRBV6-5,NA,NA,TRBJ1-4,CASSYRGGGLREKLFF,TGTGCCAGCAGTTATCGAGGTGGGGGGCTACGCGAAAAACTGTTTTTT
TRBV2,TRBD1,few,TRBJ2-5,CASRKDRGFGETQYF,TGTGCCAGCAGGAAGGACAGGGGCTTCGGGGAGACCCAGTACTTC
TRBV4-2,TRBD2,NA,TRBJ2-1,CASSFSGSSYNEQFF,TGTGCCAGCAGCTTCAGCGGGAGCTCCTACAATGAGCAGTTCTTC
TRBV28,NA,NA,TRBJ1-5,CASSPAGPQHF,TGTGCCAGCAGCCCCGCGGGGCCCCAGCATTTT
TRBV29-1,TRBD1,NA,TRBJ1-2,CSVVEDTGEDGYTF,TGCAGCGTGGTCGAGGATACAGGGGAGGATGGCTACACCTTC
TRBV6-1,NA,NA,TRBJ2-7,CASRESWGYEQYF,TGTGCCAGCAGGGAATCATGGGGGTACGAGCAGTACTTC
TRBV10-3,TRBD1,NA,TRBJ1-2,CAIKNPGQGSYTF,TGTGCCATCAAAAACCCGGGACAGGGGTCCTACACCTTC
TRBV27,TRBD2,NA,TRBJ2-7,CASCLRLAGDCSEQYF,TGTGCCAGCTGCCTGCGACTAGCGGGAGATTGCTCCGAGCAGTACTTC
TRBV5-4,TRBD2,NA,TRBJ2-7,CASSKRLAGHYEQYF,TGTGCCAGCAGCAAAAGACTAGCGGGTCACTACGAGCAGTACTTC
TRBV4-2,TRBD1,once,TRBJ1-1,CASSQTLGQGRTEAFF,TGTGCCAGCAGCCAAACCCTGGGACAGGGGAGGACTGAAGCTTTCTTT
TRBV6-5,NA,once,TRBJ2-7,CASSSGTGPNEQYF,TGTGCCAGCAGTTCCGGAACAGGGCCCAACGAGCAGTACTTC
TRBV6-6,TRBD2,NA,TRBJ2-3,CASSLGLAGDTQYF,TGTGCCAGCAGCCTGGGACTAGCAGGAGATACGCAGTATTTT
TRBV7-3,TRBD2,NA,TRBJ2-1,CASSLNSGGASYNEQFF,TGTGCCAGCAGCTTAAATAGCGGGGGGGCGTCCTACAATGAGCAGTTCTTC
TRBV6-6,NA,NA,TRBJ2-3,CASSSSGDTQYF,TGTGCCAGCAGTTCCTCGGGCGATACGCAGTATTTT
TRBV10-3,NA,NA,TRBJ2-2,CAISEVLDGNTGELFF,TGTGCCATCAGTGAGGTCTTGGACGGGAACACCGGGGAGCTGTTTTTT
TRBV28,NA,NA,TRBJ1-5,CASHSPGRVNQPQHF,TGTGCCAGCCACTCACCGGGACGGGTAAATCAGCCCCAGCATTTT
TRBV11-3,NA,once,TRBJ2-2,CAIHREGTGELFF,TGTGCCATCCACAGGGAGGGAACCGGGGAGCTGTTTTTT
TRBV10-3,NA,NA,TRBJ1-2,CAIYAGTNIYYGYTF,TGTGCCATCTACGCCGGGACAAACATTTACTATGGCTACACCTTC
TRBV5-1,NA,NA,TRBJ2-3,CASSLYLTEGQYF,TGCGCCAGCAGCTTGTACCTCACCGAGGGGCAGTATTTT
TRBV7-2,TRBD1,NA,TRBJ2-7,CASSLVSAGGSYEQYF,TGTGCCAGCAGCTTAGTCTCAGCAGGGGGCTCCTACGAGCAGTACTTC
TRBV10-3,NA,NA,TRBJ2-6,CAISEYQGGSGANVLTF,TGTGCCATCAGTGAGTACCAGGGAGGTTCTGGGGCCAACGTCCTGACTTTC
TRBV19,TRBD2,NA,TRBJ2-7,CASSSGRAVHEQYF,TGTGCCAGTAGTAGCGGGAGGGCCGTCCACGAGCAGTACTTC
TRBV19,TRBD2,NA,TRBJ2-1,CASTEKREDNEQFF,TGTGCCAGTACAGAGAAGCGGGAAGACAATGAGCAGTTCTTC